The next 6 T cell receptor beta chains were all read from a single sample in a study of cytomegalovirus exposure and HLA in healthy donors. The PCR made use of 60 Vbeta and 13 Jbeta primers. Clones were read by immunoSEQ multiplex PCR, and TCRdb kept only the in-frame ones, dropping some. This sample has some 160,000 clones, with 75% to 85% found just once. The sequenced material came from PBMCs. Every receptor here comes from a man aged 45 to 65 in good health and CMV-seropositive.

This clone was recorded only once. The chain is built from TRBV21-1 and TRBJ2-5; the D segment call TRBD1 is taken from the table without a DNA check. TRBV21-1 is annotated as a pseudogene. The CDR3 is 14 amino acids. Here the CDR3 reads CASSYRSYQETQYF. In DNA form, the CDR3 reads TGTGCCAGCAGCTACAGGTCGTACCAAGAGACCCAGTACTTC.

In this sample, this clone turned up once. Different DNA sequences within this sample yield the same CDR3. The chain uses TRBV10-3 and TRBJ1-1; D gene unclear. This CDR3 has 15 residues. Per germline, CDR1 ENHRY and CDR2 SYGVKD. Trimming removed 3 bases from V and 1 base from J, with 12 bases in between. The DNA for the CDR3 is TGTGCCATCAGTGACCCGGGTGGCAGGAACACTGAAGCTTTCTTT. It translates to CAISDPGGRNTEAFF.

This clone was observed once. The genes are TRBV9 and TRBJ2-5; D unclear. Trimming left V 0 bases short and J 1 base short, with 13 bases between. The CDR3 is 16 residues long. Germline V CDR1 and CDR2: SGDLS, YYNGEE. CDR3 bases: TGTGCCAGCAGCGTAGAGGTCTGGAGAACCCAAGAGACCCAGTACTTC. It yields the protein CASSVEVWRTQETQYF.

A single count supports this clone. The chain couples TRBV7-9 to TRBJ1-2, with D perhaps TRBD1 (5 bases). The CDR3 length is 15 residues. Between the trimmed V and J ends, which lost 5 bases and 7 bases, there was a span of 20 bases. CDR1 SEHNR and CDR2 FQNEAQ come from the germline V gene (reference sequence). The CDR3 sequence: CASSPRVEPGGGYTF. CDR3 in DNA: TGTGCCAGCAGCCCCCGAGTTGAGCCGGGGGGTGGCTACACCTTC.

The V gene is TRBV15, the J gene TRBJ1-4; 7 nucleotides align to TRBD1. Germline V lookup: CDR1 LNHNV, CDR2 YYDKDF (reference sequence). The CDR3 has 17 residues. The trim removed 1 base at V and 5 bases at J, leaving 10 bases unmatched. The CDR3 DNA reads as TGTGCCACCAGCAGAGGGAGAGGGGACAGACCGAATGAAAAACTGTTTTTT. Protein sequence: CATSRGRGDRPNEKLFF.

This chain connects TRBV6-5 to TRBJ2-1; 7 nucleotides align to TRBD2. This CDR3 has 15 residues. Germline V lookup: CDR1 MNHEY, CDR2 SVGAGI. V was clipped by 6 bases and J by 4 bases; unmatched bases: 9. The CDR3 reads CASSPSGERYNEQFF. Here the CDR3 DNA reads TGTGCCAGCAGCCCCAGCGGGGAACGATACAATGAGCAGTTCTTC.